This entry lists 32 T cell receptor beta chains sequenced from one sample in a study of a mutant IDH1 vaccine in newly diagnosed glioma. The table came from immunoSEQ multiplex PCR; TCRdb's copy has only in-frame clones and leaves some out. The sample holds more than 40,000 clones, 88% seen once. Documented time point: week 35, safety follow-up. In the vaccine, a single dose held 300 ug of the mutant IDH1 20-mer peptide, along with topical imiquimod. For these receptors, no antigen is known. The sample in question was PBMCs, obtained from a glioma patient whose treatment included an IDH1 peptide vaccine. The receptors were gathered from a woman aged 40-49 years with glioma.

The DNA for the CDR3 is TGTGCCAGCAGTTACTCGACAGGGGGCGGGTACGAGCAGTACTTC. Translated: CASSYSTGGGYEQYF. This chain joins TRBV6-6 and TRBJ2-7, with 10 bases identical to TRBD1. J was trimmed by 4 bases and V by 0 bases; bases with no gene match: 3. Germline-derived CDR1 and CDR2 are MNHNY and SVGAGI (reference sequence). The CDR3 has 15 residues.

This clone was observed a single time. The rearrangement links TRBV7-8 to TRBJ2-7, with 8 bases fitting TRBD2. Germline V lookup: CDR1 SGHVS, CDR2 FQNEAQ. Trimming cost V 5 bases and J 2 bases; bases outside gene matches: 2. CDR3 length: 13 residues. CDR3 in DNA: TGTGCCAGCAGCCCGGGGGGGCCCTACGAGCAGTACTTC. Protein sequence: CASSPGGPYEQYF.

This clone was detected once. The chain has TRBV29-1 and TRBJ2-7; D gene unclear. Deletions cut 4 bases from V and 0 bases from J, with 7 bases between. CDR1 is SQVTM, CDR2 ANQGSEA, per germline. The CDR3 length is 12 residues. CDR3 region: CSVGVGSYEQYF. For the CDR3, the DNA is TGCAGCGTTGGTGTGGGCTCCTACGAGCAGTACTTC.

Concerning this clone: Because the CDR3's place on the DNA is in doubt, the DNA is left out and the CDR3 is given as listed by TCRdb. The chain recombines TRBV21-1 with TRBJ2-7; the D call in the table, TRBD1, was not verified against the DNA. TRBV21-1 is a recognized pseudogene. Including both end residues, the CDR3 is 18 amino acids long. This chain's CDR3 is CASSKKVGPGSFAPFQYF.

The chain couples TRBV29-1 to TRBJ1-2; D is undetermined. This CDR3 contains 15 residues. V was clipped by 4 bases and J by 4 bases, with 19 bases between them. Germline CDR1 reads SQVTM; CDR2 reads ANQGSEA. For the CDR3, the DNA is TGCAGCGTTGGAGTCGGGATTAATACGGGCTATGGCTACACCTTC. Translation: CSVGVGINTGYGYTF.

Here the CDR3 reads CASSDPPGNGTDTQYF. The CDR3 DNA reads as TGCGCCAGCAGTGATCCCCCCGGGAATGGCACAGATACGCAGTATTTT. The rearrangement links TRBV10-1 to TRBJ2-3; perhaps TRBD2 as D (5 bases). Trimming removed 3 bases from V and 1 base from J, with 14 bases in between. The CDR3 loop spans 16 amino acids. From germline, CDR1 is WNHNN and CDR2 SYGVQD (reference sequence).

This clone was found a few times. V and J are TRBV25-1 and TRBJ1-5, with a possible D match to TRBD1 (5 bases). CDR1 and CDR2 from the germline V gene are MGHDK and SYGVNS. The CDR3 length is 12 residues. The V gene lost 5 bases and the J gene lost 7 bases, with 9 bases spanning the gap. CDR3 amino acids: CASSPGRQPQHF. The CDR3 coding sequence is TGTGCCAGCAGTCCGGGACGGCAGCCCCAGCATTTT.

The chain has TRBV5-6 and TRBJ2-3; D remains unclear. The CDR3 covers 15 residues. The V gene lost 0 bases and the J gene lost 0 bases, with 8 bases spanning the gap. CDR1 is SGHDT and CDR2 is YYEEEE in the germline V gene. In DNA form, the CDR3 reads TGTGCCAGCAGCTTGGTGCCGTCCAGCACAGATACGCAGTATTTT. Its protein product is CASSLVPSSTDTQYF. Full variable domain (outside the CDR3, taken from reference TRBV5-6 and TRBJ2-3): DAGVTQSPTHLIKTRGQQVTLRCSPKSGHDTVSWYQQALGQGPQFIFQYYEEEERQRGNFPDRFSGHQFPNYSSELNVNALLLGDSALYLCASSLVPSSTDTQYFGPGTRLTVL.

The CDR3 loop reads CASRRQGNSYEQYF. The DNA for the CDR3 is TGTGCCAGCAGGCGACAGGGGAACTCCTACGAGCAGTACTTC. The chain employs TRBV2 and TRBJ2-7; TRBD1 matches 8 bases. Trimming removed 6 bases from V and 0 bases from J; junction bases left unmatched: 4. The germline V gene has CDR1 SNHLY and CDR2 FYNNEI. CDR3 length: 14 amino acids. The full variable domain, rest sourced from reference TRBV2 and TRBJ2-7, is EPEVTQTPSHQVTQMGQEVILRCVPISNHLYFYWYRQILGQKVEFLVSFYNNEISEKSEIFDDQFSVERPDGSNFTLKIRSTKLEDSAMYFCASRRQGNSYEQYFGPGTRLTVT.

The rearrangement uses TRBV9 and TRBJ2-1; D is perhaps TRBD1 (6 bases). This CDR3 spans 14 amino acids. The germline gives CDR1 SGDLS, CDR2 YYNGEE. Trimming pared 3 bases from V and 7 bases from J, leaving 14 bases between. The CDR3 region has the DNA TGTGCCAGCAGCGCCGGGACATTGCGGAATGAGCAGTTCTTC. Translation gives CASSAGTLRNEQFF.

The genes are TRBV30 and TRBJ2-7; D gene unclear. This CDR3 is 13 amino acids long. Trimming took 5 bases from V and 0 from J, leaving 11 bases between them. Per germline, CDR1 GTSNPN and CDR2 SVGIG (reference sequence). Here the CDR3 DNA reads TGTGCCTGGGGAGACGTTCGCTCCTACGAGCAGTACTTC. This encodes CAWGDVRSYEQYF. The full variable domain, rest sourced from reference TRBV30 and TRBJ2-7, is SQTIHQWPATLVQPVGSPLSLECTVEGTSNPNLYWYRQAAGRGLQLLFYSVGIGQISSEVPQNLSASRPQDRQFILSSKKLLLSDSGFYLCAWGDVRSYEQYFGPGTRLTVT.

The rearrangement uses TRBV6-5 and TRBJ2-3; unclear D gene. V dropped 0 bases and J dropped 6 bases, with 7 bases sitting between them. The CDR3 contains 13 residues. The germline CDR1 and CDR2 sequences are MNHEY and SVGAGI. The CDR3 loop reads CASSYSSSDTQYF. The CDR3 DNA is TGTGCCAGCAGTTACTCCTCATCCGATACGCAGTATTTT.

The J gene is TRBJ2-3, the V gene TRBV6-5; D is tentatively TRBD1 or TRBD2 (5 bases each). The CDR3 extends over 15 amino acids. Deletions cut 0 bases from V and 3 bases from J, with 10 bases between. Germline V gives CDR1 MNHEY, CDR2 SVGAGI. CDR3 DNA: TGTGCCAGCAGTTACTCGAACGGGGCAACAGATACGCAGTATTTT. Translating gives CASSYSNGATDTQYF.

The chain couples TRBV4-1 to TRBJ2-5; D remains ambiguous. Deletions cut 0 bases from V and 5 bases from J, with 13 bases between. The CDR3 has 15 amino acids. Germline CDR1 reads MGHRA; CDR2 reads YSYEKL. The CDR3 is CASSQDGVARETQYF. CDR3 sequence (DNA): TGCGCCAGCAGCCAAGATGGAGTAGCCAGGGAGACCCAGTACTTC.

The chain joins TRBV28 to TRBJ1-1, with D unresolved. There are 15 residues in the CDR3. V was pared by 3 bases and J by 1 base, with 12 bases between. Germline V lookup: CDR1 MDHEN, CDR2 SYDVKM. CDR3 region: CASSLYFMANTEAFF. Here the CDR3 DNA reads TGTGCCAGCAGTTTGTATTTCATGGCGAACACTGAAGCTTTCTTT.

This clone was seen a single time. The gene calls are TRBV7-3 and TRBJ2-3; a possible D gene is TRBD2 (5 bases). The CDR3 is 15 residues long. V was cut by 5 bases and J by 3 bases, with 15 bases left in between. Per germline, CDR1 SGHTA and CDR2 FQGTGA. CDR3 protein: CASSPIAGQTDTQYF. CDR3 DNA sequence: TGTGCCAGCAGCCCGATTGCGGGCCAGACAGATACGCAGTATTTT.

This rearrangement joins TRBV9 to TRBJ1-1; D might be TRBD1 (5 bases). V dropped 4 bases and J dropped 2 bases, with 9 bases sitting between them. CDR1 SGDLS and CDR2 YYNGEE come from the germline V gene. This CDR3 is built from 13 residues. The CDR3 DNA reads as TGTGCCAGCAGCATCAGGGTTAACACTGAAGCTTTCTTT. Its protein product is CASSIRVNTEAFF.

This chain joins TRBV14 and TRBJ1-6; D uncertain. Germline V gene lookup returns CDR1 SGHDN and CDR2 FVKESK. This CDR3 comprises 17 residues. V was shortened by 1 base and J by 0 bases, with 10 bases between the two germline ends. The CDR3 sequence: CASSQGRESSYNSPLHF. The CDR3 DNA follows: TGTGCCAGCAGCCAAGGACGGGAGAGCTCCTATAATTCACCCCTCCACTTT.

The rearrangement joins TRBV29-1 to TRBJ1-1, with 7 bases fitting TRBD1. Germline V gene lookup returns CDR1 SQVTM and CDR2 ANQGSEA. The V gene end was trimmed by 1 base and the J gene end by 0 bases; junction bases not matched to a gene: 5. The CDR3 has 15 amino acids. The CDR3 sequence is CSVEGVQGVNTEAFF. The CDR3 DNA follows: TGCAGCGTTGAAGGGGTCCAGGGGGTGAACACTGAAGCTTTCTTT.

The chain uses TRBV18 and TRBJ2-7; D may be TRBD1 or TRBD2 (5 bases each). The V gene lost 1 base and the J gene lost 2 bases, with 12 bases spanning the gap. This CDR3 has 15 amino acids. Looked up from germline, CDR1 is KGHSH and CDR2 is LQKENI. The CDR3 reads CASSPRGTATYEQYF. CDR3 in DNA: TGTGCCAGCTCACCACGTGGGACCGCGACCTACGAGCAGTACTTC. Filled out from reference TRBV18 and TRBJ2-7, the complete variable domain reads NAGVMQNPRHLVRRRGQEARLRCSPMKGHSHVYWYRQLPEEGLKFMVYLQKENIIDESGMPKERFSAEFPKEGPSILRIQQVVRGDSAAYFCASSPRGTATYEQYFGPGTRLTVT.

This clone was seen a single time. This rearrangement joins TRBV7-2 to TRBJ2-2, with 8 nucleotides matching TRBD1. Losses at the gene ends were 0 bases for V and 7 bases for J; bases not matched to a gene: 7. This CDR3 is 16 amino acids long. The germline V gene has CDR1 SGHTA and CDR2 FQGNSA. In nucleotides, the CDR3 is TGTGCCAGCAGCTTAGCGGGGGCAGGGGGCTACGGGGAGCTGTTTTTT. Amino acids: CASSLAGAGGYGELFF.

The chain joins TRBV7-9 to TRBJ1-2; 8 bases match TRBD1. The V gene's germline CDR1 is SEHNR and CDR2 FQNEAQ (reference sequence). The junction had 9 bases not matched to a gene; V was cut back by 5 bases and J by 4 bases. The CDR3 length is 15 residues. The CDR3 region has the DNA TGTGCCAGCAGCCCGCGGACAGGGCCGGGCTATGGCTACACCTTC. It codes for CASSPRTGPGYGYTF.

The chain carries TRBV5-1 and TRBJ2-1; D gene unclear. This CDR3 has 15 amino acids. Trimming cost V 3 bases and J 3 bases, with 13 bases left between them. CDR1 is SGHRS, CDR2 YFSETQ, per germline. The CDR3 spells CASSSNPAHYNEQFF. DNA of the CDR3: TGCGCCAGCAGCTCAAACCCCGCGCACTACAATGAGCAGTTCTTC.

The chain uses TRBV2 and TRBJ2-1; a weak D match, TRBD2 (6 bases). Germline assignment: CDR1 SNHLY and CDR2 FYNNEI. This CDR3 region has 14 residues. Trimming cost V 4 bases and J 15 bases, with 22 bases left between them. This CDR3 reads CASSAGLKGVVRFF. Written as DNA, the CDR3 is TGTGCCAGCAGTGCGGGACTGAAGGGCGTCGTTCGGTTCTTC. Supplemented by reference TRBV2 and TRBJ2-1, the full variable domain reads EPEVTQTPSHQVTQMGQEVILRCVPISNHLYFYWYRQILGQKVEFLVSFYNNEISEKSEIFDDQFSVERPDGSNFTLKIRSTKLEDSAMYFCASSAGLKGVVRFFGPGTRLTVL.

The CDR3 protein is CALEFSTIYNEQFF. The CDR3 DNA reads TGTGCCCTGGAATTCTCCACTATCTACAATGAGCAGTTCTTC. The chain combines TRBV30 with TRBJ2-1; no firm D call. The CDR3 has 14 residues. Germline V gene data show CDR1 as GTSNPN and CDR2 as SVGIG (reference sequence). Trimming took 8 bases from V and 3 from J, leaving 17 bases between them.

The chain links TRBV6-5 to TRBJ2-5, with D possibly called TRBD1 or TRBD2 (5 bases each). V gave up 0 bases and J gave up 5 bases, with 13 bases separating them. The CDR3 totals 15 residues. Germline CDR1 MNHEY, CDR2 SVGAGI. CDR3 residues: CASSYSIGAGETQYF. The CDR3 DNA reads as TGTGCCAGCAGTTACTCGATTGGGGCGGGCGAGACCCAGTACTTC.

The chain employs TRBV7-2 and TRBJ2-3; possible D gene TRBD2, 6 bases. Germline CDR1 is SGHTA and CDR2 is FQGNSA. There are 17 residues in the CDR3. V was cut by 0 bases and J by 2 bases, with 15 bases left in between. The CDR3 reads CASSLAGGRPPTDTQYF. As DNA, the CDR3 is TGTGCCAGCAGCTTAGCAGGAGGGCGACCCCCCACAGATACGCAGTATTTT.

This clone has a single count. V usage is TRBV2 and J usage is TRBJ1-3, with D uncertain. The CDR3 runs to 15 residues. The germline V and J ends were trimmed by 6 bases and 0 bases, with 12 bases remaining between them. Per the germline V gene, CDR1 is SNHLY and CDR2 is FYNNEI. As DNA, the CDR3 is TGTGCCAGCAGGCCCCCGGGGAGCTCTGGAAACACCATATATTTT. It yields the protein CASRPPGSSGNTIYF.

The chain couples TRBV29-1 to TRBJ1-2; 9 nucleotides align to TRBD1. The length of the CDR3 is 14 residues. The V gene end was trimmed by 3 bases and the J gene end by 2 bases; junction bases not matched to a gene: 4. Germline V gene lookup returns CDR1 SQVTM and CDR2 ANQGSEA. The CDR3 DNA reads TGCAGCGTTGAGCGGGACAGGGCAAACTATGGCTACACCTTC. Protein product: CSVERDRANYGYTF.

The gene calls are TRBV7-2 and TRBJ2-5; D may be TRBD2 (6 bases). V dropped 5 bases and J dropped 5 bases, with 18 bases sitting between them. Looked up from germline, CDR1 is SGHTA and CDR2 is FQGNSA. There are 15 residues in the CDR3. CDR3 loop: CASSPRELASETQYF. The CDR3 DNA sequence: TGTGCCAGCAGCCCACGCGAACTAGCCTCGGAGACCCAGTACTTC. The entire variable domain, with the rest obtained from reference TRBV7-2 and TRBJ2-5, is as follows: GAGVSQSPSNKVTEKGKDVELRCDPISGHTALYWYRQSLGQGLEFLIYFQGNSAPDKSGLPSDRFSAERTGGSVSTLTIQRTQQEDSAVYLCASSPRELASETQYFGPGTRLLVL.

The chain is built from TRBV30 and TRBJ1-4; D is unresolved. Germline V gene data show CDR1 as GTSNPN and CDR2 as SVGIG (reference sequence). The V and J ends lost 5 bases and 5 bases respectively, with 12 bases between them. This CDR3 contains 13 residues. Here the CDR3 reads CAWGTQFNEKLFF. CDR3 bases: TGTGCCTGGGGTACCCAATTCAATGAAAAACTGTTTTTT.

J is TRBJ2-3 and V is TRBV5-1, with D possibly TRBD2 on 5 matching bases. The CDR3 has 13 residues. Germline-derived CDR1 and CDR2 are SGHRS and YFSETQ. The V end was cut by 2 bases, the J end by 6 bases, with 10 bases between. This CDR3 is CASSFEGDDTQYF. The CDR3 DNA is TGCGCCAGCAGCTTCGAGGGCGACGATACGCAGTATTTT.